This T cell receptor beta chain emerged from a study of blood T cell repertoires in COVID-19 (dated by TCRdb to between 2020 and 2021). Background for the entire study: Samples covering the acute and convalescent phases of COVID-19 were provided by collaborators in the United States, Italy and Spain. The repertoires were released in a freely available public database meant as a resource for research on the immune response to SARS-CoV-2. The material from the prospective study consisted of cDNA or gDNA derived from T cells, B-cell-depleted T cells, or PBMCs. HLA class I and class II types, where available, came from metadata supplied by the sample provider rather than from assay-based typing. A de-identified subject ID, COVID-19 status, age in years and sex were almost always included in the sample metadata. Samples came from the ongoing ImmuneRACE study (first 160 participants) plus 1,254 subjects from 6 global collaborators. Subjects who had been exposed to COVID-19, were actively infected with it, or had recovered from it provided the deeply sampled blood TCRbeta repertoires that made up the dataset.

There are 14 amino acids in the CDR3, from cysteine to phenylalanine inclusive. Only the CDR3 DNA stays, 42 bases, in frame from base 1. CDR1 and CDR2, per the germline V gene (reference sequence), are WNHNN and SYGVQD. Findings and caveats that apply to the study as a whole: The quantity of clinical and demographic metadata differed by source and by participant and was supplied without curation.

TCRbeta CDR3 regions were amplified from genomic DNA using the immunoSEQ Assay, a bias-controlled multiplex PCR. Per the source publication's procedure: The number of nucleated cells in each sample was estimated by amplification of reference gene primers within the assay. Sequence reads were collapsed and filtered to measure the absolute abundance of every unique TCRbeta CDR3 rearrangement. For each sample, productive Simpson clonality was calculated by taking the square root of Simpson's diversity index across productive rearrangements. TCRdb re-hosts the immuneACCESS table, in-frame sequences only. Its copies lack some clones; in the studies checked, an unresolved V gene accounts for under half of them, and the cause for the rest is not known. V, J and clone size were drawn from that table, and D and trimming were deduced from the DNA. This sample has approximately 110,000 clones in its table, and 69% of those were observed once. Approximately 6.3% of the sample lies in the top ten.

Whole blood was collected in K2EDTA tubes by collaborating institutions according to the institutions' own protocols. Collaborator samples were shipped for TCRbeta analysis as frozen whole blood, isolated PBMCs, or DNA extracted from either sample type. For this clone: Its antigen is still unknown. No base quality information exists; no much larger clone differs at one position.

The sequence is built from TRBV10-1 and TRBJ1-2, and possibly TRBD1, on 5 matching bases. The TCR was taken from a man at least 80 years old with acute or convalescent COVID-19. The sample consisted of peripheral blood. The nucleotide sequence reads TGCGAGGGGAAAAGGGTCCCTTCTTTCTATGGCTACACCTTC. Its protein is CEGKRVPSFYGYTF.